The clone carrying this T cell receptor beta chain was detected only a few times. The antigen is undetermined. It was 5'RACE with constant-segment primers that produced the TCR alpha and TCR beta cDNA libraries, which carried sample barcodes and UMIs. MiXCR, applied by TCRdb to the 5' RACE reads, yields one record per CDR3 protein. The table has 150,000 to 200,000 distinct CDR3 sequences, about 9.9% seen once; the top ten hold approximately 3.8%. The data were obtained in a study of T-cell memory formation after mild COVID-19. About the study: TCR clusters were mostly confined to one donor each. Overall study results and limits: Cross-reactive memory appears to have joined, as suggested by some responding clones showing up in pre-infection memory. Clones that contracted from day 15 to 85 were balanced CD4/CD8, while later expanders leaned CD4+.

Germline trimming cut 7 bases from V and 8 bases from J; bases unmatched to any gene: 7. CDR3 length: 13 amino acids. Germline V gene data show CDR1 as MNHEY and CDR2 as SVGAGI. The chain carries TRBV6-5 and TRBJ2-1, with TRBD2 identical over 8 bases. Sequencing used PBMCs or a T cell subset sorted from them (not recorded which). The sequence was obtained from a man aged 18 to 29 who had mild COVID-19 (a few samples of this study predate the infection). Cell type and time point are not known. Here the CDR3 reads CASTRGGSDEQFF. DNA of the CDR3: TGTGCCAGCACCCGGGGGGGCTCAGATGAGCAGTTCTTC.